This entry is about one TCR beta chain. Its target is not known. The CDR3 has 16 amino acids. Germline trimming cut 6 bases from V and 4 bases from J; bases unmatched to any gene: 11. CDR1 is MDHEN and CDR2 is SYDVKM in the germline V gene. Sequenced by immunoSEQ multiplex PCR; TCRdb stores in-frame clones only, minus some. The sample carries about 61,000 clones, 86% recorded once. The data were obtained in a study of OX40 agonist ivuxolimab in advanced cancers. Whole-study results and caveats: There were, on average, more expanded clones in CD8+ T cells than in CD4+. Doses of 0.1 to 3.0 mg/kg were accompanied by clonal expansion of CD4+ and CD8+ blood T cells by week 6.

The V and J genes are TRBV28 and TRBJ2-4, with 8 nucleotides matching TRBD2. The sample here was CD4+ or CD8+ T cells sorted from blood, taken in a trial of the OX40 agonist ivuxolimab. The origin of this receptor is an adult with an advanced solid tumor such as melanoma, head and neck, liver or kidney cancer. Written as DNA, the CDR3 is TGTGCCAGCAGCCTCTCGGGGGGGCAAATTAAAAACATTCAGTACTTC. It encodes CASSLSGGQIKNIQYF.